This is a list of T cell receptor beta chains from one sample in a study of Graves' ophthalmopathy and Graves' hyperthyroidism. TCRdb re-derived calls from the multiplex PCR reads in MiXCR, one entry per CDR3 protein. The sample yields about 370,000 distinct CDR3 sequences, about 18% seen once. Specimen: peripheral blood. The receptors shown here come from an adult woman with stable Graves' hyperthyroidism. Both conserved end residues are part of each CDR3. Fields, in order: clone size, D gene, V gene, J gene, CDR3 DNA, CDR3 protein. D genes are given only for firm matches. Clone size is not always given. Where it is, it says once, few, many or a class for expanded clones.

clone_size: many; d_call: TRBD1; v_call: TRBV12-3/TRBV12-4; j_call: TRBJ2-5; cdr3_nt: TGTGCCAGCAGCCTGACAGGGGGGGAAGAGACCCAGTACTTC; cdr3_aa: CASSLTGGEETQYF
clone_size: many; d_call: .; v_call: TRBV7-3; j_call: TRBJ1-1; cdr3_nt: TGTGCCAGCAGCAGATCGGGACAAACGAACACTGAAGCTTTCTTT; cdr3_aa: CASSRSGQTNTEAFF
clone_size: .; d_call: TRBD1; v_call: TRBV28; j_call: TRBJ1-5; cdr3_nt: TGTGCCAGCAGTCCGCGACAGGGGGCAGTTCAGCCCCAGCATTTT; cdr3_aa: CASSPRQGAVQPQHF
clone_size: .; d_call: TRBD1; v_call: TRBV12-3/TRBV12-4; j_call: TRBJ1-1; cdr3_nt: TGTGCCAGCAGTACGGGACAGGGGCTCACCGAAGCTTTCTTT; cdr3_aa: CASSTGQGLTEAFF
clone_size: few; d_call: TRBD2; v_call: TRBV2; j_call: TRBJ2-2; cdr3_nt: TGTGCCAGCAGTGAACTAGCGGCCAACACCGGGGAGCTGTTTTTT; cdr3_aa: CASSELAANTGELFF
clone_size: many; d_call: TRBD2; v_call: TRBV20-1; j_call: TRBJ2-7; cdr3_nt: TGCAGTGCTAGTGGGACTAGCGGGAGATACGAGCAGTACTTC; cdr3_aa: CSASGTSGRYEQYF
clone_size: few; d_call: .; v_call: TRBV7-9; j_call: TRBJ2-2; cdr3_nt: TGTGCCAGCAGCTTATGGCCCGGGGAGCTGTTTTTT; cdr3_aa: CASSLWPGELFF
clone_size: many; d_call: .; v_call: TRBV19; j_call: TRBJ2-2; cdr3_nt: TGTGCCAGGGGCAGGGCCGGGGACACCGGGGAGCTGTTTTTT; cdr3_aa: CARGRAGDTGELFF
clone_size: .; d_call: .; v_call: TRBV2; j_call: TRBJ2-2; cdr3_nt: TGTGCCAGCGGACAAGGGTACACCGGGGAGCTGTTTTTT; cdr3_aa: CASGQGYTGELFF
clone_size: .; d_call: .; v_call: TRBV20-1; j_call: TRBJ1-6; cdr3_nt: TGCAGTGCTAGAGGACAGGATTATTCACCCCTCCACTTT; cdr3_aa: CSARGQDYSPLHF
clone_size: many; d_call: TRBD2; v_call: TRBV4-3; j_call: TRBJ2-7; cdr3_nt: TGCGCCAGCCGTCCCATGACTAGCGGACACTACGAGCAGTACTTC; cdr3_aa: CASRPMTSGHYEQYF
clone_size: .; d_call: TRBD1; v_call: TRBV7-2; j_call: TRBJ2-7; cdr3_nt: TGTGCCAGCGGACCCTCCGTGACAGGGATCCACGAGCAGTACTTC; cdr3_aa: CASGPSVTGIHEQYF
clone_size: .; d_call: .; v_call: TRBV12-3/TRBV12-4; j_call: TRBJ1-1; cdr3_nt: TGTGCCAGCAGTTTTCGGGGCATAAACACTGAAGCTTTCTTT; cdr3_aa: CASSFRGINTEAFF
clone_size: .; d_call: .; v_call: TRBV9; j_call: TRBJ1-1; cdr3_nt: TGTGCCAGCAGCGTAGTGGGGGGACACACTGAAGCTTTCTTT; cdr3_aa: CASSVVGGHTEAFF
clone_size: many; d_call: .; v_call: TRBV4-3; j_call: TRBJ1-2; cdr3_nt: TGCGCCAGCAGCCAAGAAAGGTGGGACGCTGGCTACACCTTC; cdr3_aa: CASSQERWDAGYTF
clone_size: many; d_call: .; v_call: TRBV6-2/TRBV6-3; j_call: TRBJ1-6; cdr3_nt: TGTGCCAGCAGTTACGAAAGCTCCTATAATTCACCCCTCCACTTT; cdr3_aa: CASSYESSYNSPLHF
clone_size: many; d_call: .; v_call: TRBV28; j_call: TRBJ2-7; cdr3_nt: TGTGCCAGCAGTTTATTTTGGGGCCAACGAACCTACGAGCAGTACTTC; cdr3_aa: CASSLFWGQRTYEQYF
clone_size: once; d_call: TRBD1; v_call: TRBV4-1; j_call: TRBJ2-7; cdr3_nt: TGCGCCAGCAGCCAGCTGACAGGGACGACCTACGAGCAGTACTTC; cdr3_aa: CASSQLTGTTYEQYF
clone_size: many; d_call: .; v_call: TRBV4-2; j_call: TRBJ1-3; cdr3_nt: TGTGCCAGCAGCCCCCGGACAGCCTCTGGAAACACCATATATTTT; cdr3_aa: CASSPRTASGNTIYF